The clone carrying this TCR beta chain was seen a single time. Its antigen remains unknown. It was patients with CD8+CD57+ cell expansion by flow cytometry who were chosen for sequencing. Of about twelve patients, 2 also provided CD8+CD57+ effector memory cells that were sequenced. Bead-enriched CD8+CD57+ cells yielded around 1.6 ug DNA on average. These data are taken from a study of CD8+CD57+ T cells in acquired aplastic anemia. Study-level findings and limits: Diversity was reduced in patient CD8+CD57+ cells relative to total CD4+ and CD8+ pools. Patients shared 25 to 35 CD8+ CDR3 sequences with controls. Controls and patients did not differ significantly in CD8+ Simpson's diversity.

Genomic DNA provided the template from which TCR beta VDJ and CDR3 profiles were obtained. MiXCR, run by TCRdb on the reads, gives a single entry per CDR3 protein. The sample carries 17,000 or so distinct CDR3 sequences, around two fifths recorded once. The clonotype originates from a human donor with aplastic anemia. The sample comprised CD8+CD57+ T cells sorted from PBMCs. Subset indicated: bead-enriched CD8+CD57+ effector memory T cells from SAA patients.

The CDR3 is CASSSSGARETQYF. CDR3 sequence (DNA): TGTGCCAGCAGCTCCTCAGGGGCCAGAGAGACCCAGTACTTC. The chain couples TRBV7-2 to TRBJ2-5, with D perhaps matching TRBD1 (6 bases). CDR3 length equals 14 residues. Germline loops: CDR1 SGHTA, CDR2 FQGNSA. V shed 4 bases and J shed 4 bases, with 13 bases lying between them.